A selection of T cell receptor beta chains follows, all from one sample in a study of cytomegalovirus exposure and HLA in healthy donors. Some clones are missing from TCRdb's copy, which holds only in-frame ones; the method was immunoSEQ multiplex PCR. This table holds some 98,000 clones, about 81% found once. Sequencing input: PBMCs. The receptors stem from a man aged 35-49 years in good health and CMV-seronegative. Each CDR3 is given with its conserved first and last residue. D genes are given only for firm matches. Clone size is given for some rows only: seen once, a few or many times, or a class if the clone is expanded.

CDR3: CASIPAGTGGAWGANVLTF
DNA: TGTGCCAGCATCCCGGCCGGGACAGGGGGCGCGTGGGGGGCCAACGTCCTGACTTTC
J: TRBJ2-6
size: NA
V: TRBV5-4
D: TRBD1

CDR3: CASSTGIYSNQPQHF
DNA: TGTGCCAGCAGCACGGGAATTTATAGCAATCAGCCCCAGCATTTT
J: TRBJ1-5
size: NA
V: TRBV5-6
D: NA

CDR3: CASSPRADTQYF
DNA: TGTGCCAGCAGCCCTCGAGCAGATACGCAGTATTTT
J: TRBJ2-3
size: NA
V: TRBV11-2
D: NA

CDR3: CASSSQGTSGTDTQYF
DNA: TGTGCCAGCAGCTCCCAAGGGACTAGCGGCACAGATACGCAGTATTTT
J: TRBJ2-3
size: NA
V: TRBV7-6
D: TRBD2

CDR3: CASSLAAGAGNEQFF
DNA: TGCGCCAGCAGCTTGGCCGCGGGGGCTGGGAATGAGCAGTTCTTC
J: TRBJ2-1
size: NA
V: TRBV5-1
D: NA

CDR3: CASSGKLAGGPPEQFF
DNA: TGTGCCAGCAGCGGAAAACTAGCGGGGGGGCCTCCTGAGCAGTTCTTC
J: TRBJ2-1
size: NA
V: TRBV5-4
D: TRBD2

CDR3: CASSPLRGESGELFF
DNA: TGTGCCAGCAGTCCCCTGCGGGGGGAGAGCGGGGAGCTGTTTTTT
J: TRBJ2-2
size: NA
V: TRBV28
D: TRBD2

CDR3: CASSYETGQETQYF
DNA: TGTGCCAGCAGTTACGAGACAGGGCAAGAGACCCAGTACTTC
J: TRBJ2-5
size: NA
V: TRBV6-5
D: TRBD1

CDR3: CASSFRGQGEVEAFF
DNA: TGCGCCAGCAGCTTTCGAGGACAGGGGGAAGTTGAAGCTTTCTTT
J: TRBJ1-1
size: NA
V: TRBV5-1
D: TRBD1

CDR3: CASSHPGGGRRKLFF
DNA: TGTGCCAGCAGCCACCCAGGGGGCGGAAGGCGAAAACTGTTTTTT
J: TRBJ1-4
size: NA
V: TRBV28
D: TRBD1

CDR3: CATRQQGNNQPQHF
DNA: TGTGCCACTAGACAGCAAGGAAACAATCAGCCCCAGCATTTT
J: TRBJ1-5
size: NA
V: TRBV28
D: NA

CDR3: CASSPAAGTYNEQFF
DNA: TGTGCCAGCTCACCGGCGGCGGGCACCTACAATGAGCAGTTCTTC
J: TRBJ2-1
size: once
V: TRBV18
D: NA

CDR3: CASSSSGRHTGELFF
DNA: TGTGCCAGCAGCTCAAGCGGGAGGCACACCGGGGAGCTGTTTTTT
J: TRBJ2-2
size: few
V: TRBV7-9
D: TRBD2

CDR3: CASGSLQKTGLVPQETQYF
DNA: TGTGCTAGTGGCTCCCTGCAGAAGACAGGGTTGGTCCCACAAGAGACCCAGTACTTC
J: TRBJ2-5
size: NA
V: TRBV12-5
D: TRBD1

CDR3: CASSSRAGARGTDTQYF
DNA: TGCGCCAGCAGCAGCCGGGCGGGGGCTCGCGGCACAGATACGCAGTATTTT
J: TRBJ2-3
size: NA
V: TRBV5-1
D: NA

CDR3: CASSSGTSRGEQYF
DNA: TGTGCCAGCAGCTCCGGGACTAGTCGGGGCGAGCAGTACTTC
J: TRBJ2-7
size: NA
V: TRBV7-9
D: TRBD2

CDR3: CASSERQGHQETQYF
DNA: TGTGCCAGCAGTGAAAGACAGGGGCACCAAGAGACCCAGTACTTC
J: TRBJ2-5
size: NA
V: TRBV2
D: TRBD1

CDR3: CASSFSGGYQETQYF
DNA: TGTGCCAGCAGTTTTAGCGGGGGCTACCAAGAGACCCAGTACTTC
J: TRBJ2-5
size: NA
V: TRBV27
D: TRBD2